A selection of T cell receptor beta chains follows, all from one sample in a study of vaccination and CD4 T cells after COVID-19. For these TCRs, the target antigens are not known. Each CDR3 protein is one row after TCRdb ran MiXCR on the PCR reads. Of around 18,000 distinct CDR3 sequences in the sample, roughly 50% were seen once. Specimen: CD4+ T cells from blood, cultured in vitro, collected before SARS-CoV-2 vaccination. These receptors were obtained from a human donor who had recovered from COVID-19. CDR3s include the opening cysteine and the closing phenylalanine or tryptophan. A D gene is named only where the DNA matches it firmly. Clone sizes are given selectively: once, few, many, or a class where the clone is expanded.

v_call,j_call,d_call,clone_size,cdr3_aa,cdr3_nt
TRBV11-2,TRBJ2-3,.,.,CASSSSTDTQYF,TGTGCCAGCAGCTCAAGCACAGATACGCAGTATTTT
TRBV20-1,TRBJ2-7,.,.,CSARAPGTAAYEQYF,TGCAGTGCTAGAGCCCCGGGAACGGCCGCCTACGAGCAGTACTTC
TRBV6-2/TRBV6-3,TRBJ2-1,.,.,CASGNFGGNEQFF,TGTGCCAGCGGGAACTTTGGGGGGAATGAGCAGTTCTTC
TRBV10-3,TRBJ2-3,TRBD2,.,CAISVSPSGRLTDTQYF,TGTGCCATCAGTGTATCCCCTAGCGGGAGATTAACAGATACGCAGTATTTT
TRBV28,TRBJ2-2,.,.,CASSSRAVLNTGELFF,TGTGCCAGCAGTTCCCGGGCCGTACTGAACACCGGGGAGCTGTTTTTT
TRBV6-1,TRBJ1-1,.,.,CASSERSGNTEAFF,TGTGCCAGCAGTGAAAGGTCTGGGAACACTGAAGCTTTCTTT
TRBV23-1,TRBJ2-7,.,once,CASSQSGTNYEQYF,TGCGCCAGCAGTCAATCTGGGACGAACTACGAGCAGTACTTC
TRBV7-8,TRBJ2-7,TRBD1,.,CASSPGQGFAYEQYF,TGTGCCAGCAGCCCGGGACAGGGGTTCGCCTACGAGCAGTACTTC
TRBV7-9,TRBJ1-5,.,.,CASSRGTDLPQHF,TGTGCCAGCAGCCGGGGCACCGATCTGCCCCAGCATTTT
TRBV7-3,TRBJ2-3,TRBD2,.,CASSLIGGRAPDTQYF,TGTGCCAGCAGCTTAATAGGCGGGAGGGCCCCAGATACGCAGTATTTT
TRBV20-1,TRBJ2-7,.,.,CSADSGGSYEQYF,TGCAGTGCTGATTCCGGGGGATCCTACGAGCAGTACTTC
TRBV19,TRBJ2-3,TRBD1,few,CASRRQGSSTDTQYF,TGTGCCAGTAGACGACAGGGCAGTAGCACAGATACGCAGTATTTT
TRBV30,TRBJ2-5,TRBD2,.,CAWCLAGGETQYF,TGTGCCTGGTGTCTAGCGGGAGGGGAGACCCAGTACTTC
TRBV24-1,TRBJ2-5,.,.,CATSDFGGTQYF,TGTGCCACCAGTGATTTTGGAGGGACCCAGTACTTC
TRBV20-1,TRBJ2-3,TRBD2,few,CSATSGLSTDTQYF,TGCAGTGCCACTAGCGGACTTAGCACAGATACGCAGTATTTT
TRBV14,TRBJ1-6,.,.,CASSHGGLGSPLHF,TGTGCCAGCAGCCACGGGGGTCTGGGGTCACCCCTCCACTTT
TRBV20-1,TRBJ2-1,.,.,CSASLSGNEQFF,TGCAGTGCTAGTCTTAGCGGCAATGAGCAGTTCTTC
TRBV6-5,TRBJ1-2,.,.,CASSLTPYPNYGYTF,TGTGCCAGCAGTTTGACACCGTACCCTAACTATGGCTACACCTTC
TRBV2,TRBJ1-6,.,few,CASAPIASYNSPLHF,TGTGCCAGCGCCCCCATCGCTTCATATAATTCACCCCTCCACTTT
TRBV6-5,TRBJ2-5,TRBD1,.,CASSYLGTVQETQYF,TGTGCCAGCAGTTACCTCGGGACAGTACAAGAGACCCAGTACTTC
TRBV4-3,TRBJ2-5,TRBD1,.,CASSQEPPGQGRETQYF,TGCGCCAGCAGCCAAGAACCCCCGGGACAGGGAAGGGAGACCCAGTACTTC
TRBV19,TRBJ2-3,TRBD2,.,CASKLAGNADTQYF,TGTGCCAGTAAGCTAGCGGGAAACGCGGATACGCAGTATTTT
TRBV7-9,TRBJ2-1,TRBD2,.,CASSSTLAGEQFF,TGTGCCAGCAGCTCAACTCTAGCGGGTGAGCAGTTCTTC